The 19 T cell receptor beta chains in this list originate from one sample, sequenced in a study of blood T cell repertoires in COVID-19. Sequencing was performed with immunoSEQ multiplex PCR; in TCRdb, only in-frame clones are kept and a portion is missing. The data hold roughly 250,000 clones, with more than 75% observed a single time. The sample comprised peripheral blood. These receptors were obtained from a man aged 40-49 years with acute or convalescent COVID-19.

The genes are TRBV5-1 and TRBJ1-2; D possibly corresponds to TRBD1 (5 bases). Per the germline V gene, CDR1 is SGHRS and CDR2 is YFSETQ. Trimming took 0 bases from V and 7 from J, leaving 22 bases between them. The CDR3 has 17 amino acids. The CDR3 sequence is CASSLVGQGEITSGYTF. The CDR3 DNA sequence: TGCGCCAGCAGCTTGGTGGGGCAGGGTGAAATCACCAGTGGCTACACCTTC.

The chain recombines TRBV25-1 with TRBJ2-3; D is possibly TRBD2 (5 bases). V was pared by 8 bases and J by 2 bases, with 17 bases between. The CDR3 is 15 residues long. Germline assignment: CDR1 MGHDK and CDR2 SYGVNS. This CDR3 reads CASSPTRGDTDTQYF. CDR3 in DNA: TGTGCCAGCTCCCCAACACGGGGAGACACAGATACGCAGTATTTT.

The rearrangement uses TRBV28 and TRBJ1-1; 10 positions agree with TRBD1. CDR1 and CDR2 (germline): MDHEN, SYDVKM. CDR3 size: 15 residues. Losses at the gene ends were 6 bases for V and 1 base for J; bases not matched to a gene: 5. The CDR3 DNA reads TGTGCCAGCAGCCTTGGGACAGGGGAGAACACTGAAGCTTTCTTT. Amino acids: CASSLGTGENTEAFF.

CDR3 in DNA: TGTGCCAGCGGGACAGGGGCGTTGAACACTGAAGCTTTCTTT. It specifies CASGTGALNTEAFF. The genes are TRBV7-9 and TRBJ1-1, with 10 bases lining up with TRBD1. Germline V gene lookup returns CDR1 SEHNR and CDR2 FQNEAQ (reference sequence). With V trimmed by 8 bases and J by 0 bases, 3 bases remained unmatched. The CDR3 length is 14 residues.

The V and J genes are TRBV27 and TRBJ2-2; D might be TRBD2 (6 bases). Germline V lookup: CDR1 MNHEY, CDR2 SMNVEV (reference sequence). This CDR3 is 14 amino acids long. V lost 7 bases and J lost 6, with 15 bases in between. For the CDR3, the DNA is TGTGCCAGCATCATCCGGCGGGGAGCCGGGGAGCTGTTTTTT. It translates to CASIIRRGAGELFF.

The V gene is TRBV6-5, the J gene TRBJ2-7; 7 positions match TRBD2. Per the germline V gene, CDR1 is MNHEY and CDR2 is SVGAGI. The V segment lost 3 bases and the J segment 7 bases; nucleotides outside the gene matches: 12. This CDR3 is built from 15 residues. CDR3 in DNA: TGTGCCAGCAGTTATTCTCTGACTAGCACTAGGGAGCAGTACTTC. The encoded protein is CASSYSLTSTREQYF.

Comments on this clone: At one end, the junction sequence differs from germline, possibly due to a read error. The DNA for the CDR3 is TGTGTCAGCAGACGACAGGGGGCCGGTCATGGCTACACCTTC. It specifies CVSRRQGAGHGYTF. The chain couples TRBV6-6 to TRBJ1-2; TRBD1 agrees at 10 bases. The CDR3 covers 14 residues. Per germline, CDR1 MNHNY and CDR2 SVGAGI (reference sequence).

The chain joins TRBV18 to TRBJ1-4; D gene unclear. The CDR3 length is 18 residues. CDR1 KGHSH and CDR2 LQKENI come from the germline V gene. Trimming cost V 1 base and J 0 bases, with 15 bases left between them. The CDR3 nucleotides are TGTGCCAGCTCACCACAAGCCAGCGGGTCTGCAACTAATGAAAAACTGTTTTTT. Amino acid sequence: CASSPQASGSATNEKLFF.

The CDR3, as DNA: TGTGCCAGCAGAGGCAGCGGGGGCACATACGAGCAGTACTTC. It encodes CASRGSGGTYEQYF. The rearrangement uses TRBV11-2 and TRBJ2-7; 8 bases are shared with TRBD2. The CDR3 has 14 residues. Trimming at V came to 6 bases and at J to 4 bases, leaving 8 bases not matched to a gene. Germline values: CDR1 SGHAT, CDR2 FQNNGV. The whole variable domain, filled in from reference TRBV11-2 and TRBJ2-7, reads EAGVAQSPRYKIIEKRQSVAFWCNPISGHATLYWYQQILGQGPKLLIQFQNNGVVDDSQLPKDRFSAERLKGVDSTLKIQPAKLEDSAVYLCASRGSGGTYEQYFGPGTRLTVT.

The chain couples TRBV18 to TRBJ1-1; D remains ambiguous. Germline CDR1 and CDR2: KGHSH and LQKENI. This CDR3 region has 13 residues. Trimming left V 8 bases short and J 3 bases short, with 13 bases between. The CDR3 loop is CASAAEADTEAFF. CDR3 sequence (DNA): TGTGCCAGCGCCGCGGAGGCGGACACTGAAGCTTTCTTT.

The gene calls are TRBV2 and TRBJ1-1, with no clear D. V lost 4 bases, J lost 1 base, and 7 bases lay in between. In germline, CDR1 is SNHLY, CDR2 FYNNEI. The CDR3 length is 13 residues. CDR3 residues: CASSGYRNTEAFF. DNA for the CDR3: TGTGCCAGCAGTGGCTACAGGAACACTGAAGCTTTCTTT.

CDR3 sequence: CASTWGQAYEQYF. CDR3 nucleotide sequence: TGTGCCAGCACCTGGGGCCAGGCCTACGAGCAGTACTTC. The chain couples TRBV12-3 or TRBV12-4 to TRBJ2-7; weak D call: TRBD1 (5 bases). Trimming removed 7 bases from V and 2 bases from J, with 12 bases in between. This CDR3 contains 13 residues.

The chain joins TRBV27 to TRBJ1-1; 7 bases line up with TRBD1. Germline V gene data show CDR1 as MNHEY and CDR2 as SMNVEV (reference sequence). The CDR3 runs to 15 residues. J lost 3 bases, V lost 3 bases, and 7 bases had no gene match. The CDR3 loop reads CASSLWGRGDTEAFF. The CDR3 DNA sequence: TGTGCCAGCAGTTTGTGGGGCAGGGGGGACACTGAAGCTTTCTTT.

This rearrangement joins TRBV3-1 (or the pseudogene TRBV3-2) to TRBJ2-1, with 7 bases that match TRBD2. Unmatched junction bases numbered 5, after V lost 0 bases and J lost 3 bases. This CDR3 spans 16 amino acids. Germline V gene lookup returns CDR1 LGHDT and CDR2 YNNKEL (reference sequence). As DNA, the CDR3 is TGTGCCAGCAGCCAAGATCACCCGGGGGGCTACAATGAGCAGTTCTTC. As protein: CASSQDHPGGYNEQFF.

This CDR3 is CASSPPRSVSRAFF. CDR3 nucleotides: TGTGCCAGCAGCCCCCCCCGGTCGGTGTCGAGGGCTTTCTTT. This chain joins TRBV28 and TRBJ1-1; D is ambiguous. The V gene's germline CDR1 is MDHEN and CDR2 SYDVKM. This CDR3 comprises 14 residues. The V gene lost 6 bases and the J gene lost 11 bases, with 22 bases spanning the gap.

The genes are TRBV5-1 and TRBJ2-2, with 7 bases lining up with TRBD1. V gave up 5 bases and J gave up 6 bases; unmatched junction bases: 10. Germline loops: CDR1 SGHRS, CDR2 YFSETQ. The CDR3 has 15 residues. As DNA, the CDR3 is TGCGCCAGCAGTCCCGACAGGGCGGCCGCCGGGGAGCTGTTTTTT. Translation: CASSPDRAAAGELFF.

This clone was counted a single time. The chain carries TRBV7-3 and TRBJ1-2, with D hard to call. The CDR3 sequence is 13 residues long. V lost 5 bases to trimming and J lost 7 bases, with 14 bases between them. Germline CDR1 SGHTA, CDR2 FQGTGA. The CDR3: CASSAQPAGGYTF. CDR3 bases: TGTGCCAGCAGCGCCCAACCGGCGGGTGGCTACACCTTC.

This clone has just one count. The CDR3 sequence is CASTRGASYNSPLHF. CDR3 sequence (DNA): TGTGCCAGCACAAGGGGCGCCTCCTATAATTCACCCCTCCACTTT. The chain has TRBV6-5 and TRBJ1-6; TRBD1 might be the D (5 bases). V was clipped by 7 bases and J by 0 bases, with 10 bases between them. This CDR3 has 15 residues. Germline values: CDR1 MNHEY, CDR2 SVGAGI.

The chain couples TRBV2 to TRBJ2-5; TRBD2 agrees at 15 bases. Unmatched junction bases numbered 4, after V lost 6 bases and J lost 2 bases. CDR1 and CDR2 from the germline V gene are SNHLY and FYNNEI. The CDR3 has 16 residues. DNA for the CDR3: TGTGCCAGCAGCGCCGGGACTAGCGGGGGGCAAGAGACCCAGTACTTC. The encoded protein is CASSAGTSGGQETQYF.